What follows are 6 T cell receptor beta chains derived from one specimen sequenced in a study of graft-versus-host responses after intestinal transplantation. Method: immunoSEQ multiplex PCR; TCRdb's copy keeps in-frame clones and lacks some. The sample holds over 10,000 clones; approximately 84% are singletons and the top ten take roughly 25%. Here the sequenced sample was PBMCs, taken after intestinal transplantation. The receptor source for this set is a human patient who received an intestinal transplant, so some T cells may come from the graft donor.

This chain links TRBV13 with TRBJ2-1; D call uncertain. V gave up 0 bases and J gave up 2 bases, with 8 bases separating them. CDR1 PRHDT and CDR2 FYEKMQ come from the germline V gene (reference sequence). This CDR3 has 15 amino acids. The CDR3 nucleotides are TGTGCCAGCAGCTTAGGCTTGCTAACCTACAATGAGCAGTTCTTC. Its protein product is CASSLGLLTYNEQFF. Based on the CDR3 plus reference TRBV13 and TRBJ2-1, the full variable domain is AAGVIQSPRHLIKEKRETATLKCYPIPRHDTVYWYQQGPGQDPQFLISFYEKMQSDKGSIPDRFSAQQFSDYHSELNMSSLELGDSALYFCASSLGLLTYNEQFFGPGTRLTVL.

The genes are TRBV9 and TRBJ2-7; 7 positions agree with TRBD2. Germline-derived CDR1 and CDR2 are SGDLS and YYNGEE. Losses at the gene ends were 2 bases for V and 0 bases for J; bases not matched to a gene: 2. The CDR3 sequence is 14 residues long. The CDR3 sequence: CASSVTSASYEQYF. For the CDR3, the DNA is TGTGCCAGCAGCGTCACTAGCGCCTCCTACGAGCAGTACTTC.

The chain combines TRBV7-3 with TRBJ2-1; TRBD2 matches at 13 bases. The V gene end was trimmed by 2 bases and the J gene end by 6 bases; junction bases not matched to a gene: 4. The CDR3 extends over 16 amino acids. Germline loops: CDR1 SGHTA, CDR2 FQGTGA. The CDR3 DNA follows: TGTGCCAGCAGCTTATTCGGACTAGCGGGAGCCAATGAGCAGTTCTTC. As protein: CASSLFGLAGANEQFF.

The chain combines TRBV5-8 with TRBJ2-7, with D hard to call. The CDR3 runs to 15 residues. Trimming pared 4 bases from V and 3 bases from J, leaving 17 bases between. CDR1 SGHTS and CDR2 YDEGEE come from the germline V gene. This CDR3 is CASSVTETLGYEQYF. CDR3 bases: TGTGCCAGCAGCGTCACGGAGACTCTCGGCTACGAGCAGTACTTC.

In this sample, this clone turned up a few times. The chain carries TRBV9 and TRBJ1-6; 10 bases are a match to TRBD1. V lost 2 bases to trimming and J lost 8 bases; unmatched junction nucleotides: 13. Germline CDR1 is SGDLS and CDR2 is YYNGEE. The length of the CDR3 is 18 residues. This chain's CDR3 is CASSVVPVLDRGDSPLHF. The CDR3 DNA reads as TGTGCCAGCAGCGTGGTTCCGGTCCTGGACAGGGGGGATTCACCCCTCCACTTT.

The V and J genes are TRBV4-1 and TRBJ2-4, with D maybe TRBD1 (5 bases). Germline V gene sequence: CDR1 MGHRA, CDR2 YSYEKL. CDR3 length equals 19 residues. The V gene lost 0 bases and the J gene lost 0 bases, with 18 bases spanning the gap. The CDR3 loop is CASSQDPQGPTLAKNIQYF. CDR3 DNA: TGCGCCAGCAGCCAAGATCCGCAGGGTCCAACTCTAGCCAAAAACATTCAGTACTTC.